This TCR beta chain comes out of a study of CD8 T cells in ankylosing spondylitis. Scientists made TCR beta libraries using quantitative 5'-RACE with molecular barcodes. TCRdb fed the 5' RACE reads into MiXCR, producing one record per CDR3 protein. There are 300,000 to 400,000 distinct CDR3 sequences in the sample; approximately 20% occur only once, and around 17% lies in the top ten. This clonotype showed up just a few times. The antigen remains unidentified. Germline-derived CDR1 and CDR2 are LGHNA and YSLEER. The V gene end was trimmed by 3 bases and the J gene end by 3 bases; junction bases not matched to a gene: 7. The CDR3 consists of 16 residues. Study-wide findings and caveats: A motif in TCR beta, a set of eight highly homologous variants, appeared characteristic of ankylosing spondylitis blood. Reportedly, disease-linked clones are significantly enriched in ankylosing spondylitis patients' matched synovial fluid.

Sequenced: blood, either unsorted or a sorted T cell fraction (not recorded which). This TCR was recovered from a male donor with ankylosing spondylitis. The V call is TRBV4-3, the J call TRBJ2-3; 9 positions agree with TRBD1. The CDR3 loop reads CASSQEGQGNTDTQYF. CDR3 nucleotides: TGCGCCAGCAGCCAGGAAGGACAGGGGAATACAGATACGCAGTATTTT.